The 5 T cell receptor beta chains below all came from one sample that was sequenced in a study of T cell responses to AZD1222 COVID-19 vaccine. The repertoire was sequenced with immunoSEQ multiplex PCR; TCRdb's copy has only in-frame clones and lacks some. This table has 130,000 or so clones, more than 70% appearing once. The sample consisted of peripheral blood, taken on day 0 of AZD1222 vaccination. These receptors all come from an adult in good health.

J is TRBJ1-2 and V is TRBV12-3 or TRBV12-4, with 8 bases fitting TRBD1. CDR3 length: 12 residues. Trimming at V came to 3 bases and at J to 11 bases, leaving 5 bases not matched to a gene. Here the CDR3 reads CASSLYDRGYTF. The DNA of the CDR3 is TGTGCCAGCAGTTTGTACGACAGGGGTTACACCTTC.

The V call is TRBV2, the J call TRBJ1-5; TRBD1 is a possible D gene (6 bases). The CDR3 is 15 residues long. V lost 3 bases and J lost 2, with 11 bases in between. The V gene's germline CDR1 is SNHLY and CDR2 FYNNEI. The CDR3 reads CASSDAGAGNQPQHF. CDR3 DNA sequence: TGTGCCAGCAGTGATGCGGGGGCGGGCAATCAGCCCCAGCATTTT.

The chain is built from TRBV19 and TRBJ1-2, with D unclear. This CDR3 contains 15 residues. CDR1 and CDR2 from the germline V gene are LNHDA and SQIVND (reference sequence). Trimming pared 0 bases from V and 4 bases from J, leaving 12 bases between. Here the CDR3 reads CASSIEVEGSYGYTF. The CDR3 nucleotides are TGTGCCAGTAGTATAGAGGTCGAGGGTTCCTATGGCTACACCTTC.

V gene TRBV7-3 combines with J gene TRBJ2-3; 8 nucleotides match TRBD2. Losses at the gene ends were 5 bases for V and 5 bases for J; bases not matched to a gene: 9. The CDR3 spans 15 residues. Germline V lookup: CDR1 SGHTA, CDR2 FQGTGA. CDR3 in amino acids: CASSVYPTSGDTQYF. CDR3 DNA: TGTGCCAGCAGCGTATATCCTACTAGCGGAGATACGCAGTATTTT.

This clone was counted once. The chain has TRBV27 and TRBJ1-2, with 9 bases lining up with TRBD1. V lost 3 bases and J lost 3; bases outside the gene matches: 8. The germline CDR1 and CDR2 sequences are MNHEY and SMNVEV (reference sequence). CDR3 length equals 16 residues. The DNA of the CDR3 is TGTGCCAGCAGTTTTACCACAGGGGGCGCGCACTATGGCTACACCTTC. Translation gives CASSFTTGGAHYGYTF.